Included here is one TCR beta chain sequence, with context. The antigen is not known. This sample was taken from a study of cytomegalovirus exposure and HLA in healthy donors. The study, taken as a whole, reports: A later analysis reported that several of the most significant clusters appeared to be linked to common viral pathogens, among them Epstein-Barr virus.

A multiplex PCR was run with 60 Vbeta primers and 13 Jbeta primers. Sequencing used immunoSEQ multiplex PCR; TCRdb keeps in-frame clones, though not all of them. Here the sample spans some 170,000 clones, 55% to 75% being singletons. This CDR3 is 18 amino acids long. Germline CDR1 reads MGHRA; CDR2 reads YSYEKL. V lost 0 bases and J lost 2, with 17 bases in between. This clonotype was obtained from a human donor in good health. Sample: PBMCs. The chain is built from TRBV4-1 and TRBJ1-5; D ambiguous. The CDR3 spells CASSQEPAAAGRNQPQHF. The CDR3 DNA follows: TGCGCCAGCAGCCAAGAGCCGGCGGCCGCGGGTCGCAATCAGCCCCAGCATTTT.